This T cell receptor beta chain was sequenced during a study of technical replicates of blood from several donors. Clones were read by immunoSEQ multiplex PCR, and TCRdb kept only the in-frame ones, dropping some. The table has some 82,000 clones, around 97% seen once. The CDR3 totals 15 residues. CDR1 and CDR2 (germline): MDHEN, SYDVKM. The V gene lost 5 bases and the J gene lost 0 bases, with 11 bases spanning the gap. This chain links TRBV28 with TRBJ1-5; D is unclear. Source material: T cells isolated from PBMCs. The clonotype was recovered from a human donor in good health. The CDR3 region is CASSLGGNSNQPQHF. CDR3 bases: TGTGCCAGCAGTCTAGGCGGAAATAGCAATCAGCCCCAGCATTTT.